A single sample gave rise to the 10 T cell receptor beta chains below, sequenced in a study of memory CD4+ T cells and cytomegalovirus serostatus. Single viable CD3+CD4+CD8-CD45RO+ cells were sorted as the memory CD4+ T cells. Here immunoSEQ multiplex PCR was the method, and the copy in TCRdb shows in-frame clones only, minus some. The sample yields 75,000 to 90,000 clones, more than 70% seen once. The sequenced sample consisted of memory CD4+ T cells from blood. Every receptor here comes from an adult in good health and CMV-seronegative.

J is TRBJ1-1 and V is TRBV5-1, with D possibly being TRBD1 (6 bases). Germline V gives CDR1 SGHRS, CDR2 YFSETQ. The CDR3 runs 17 residues. V lost 0 bases, J lost 0 bases, and 15 bases lay in between. The CDR3: CASSLARDGGMNTEAFF. The CDR3 nucleotides read TGCGCCAGCAGCTTGGCTCGGGACGGGGGCATGAACACTGAAGCTTTCTTT.

This clone was counted only a few times. V gene TRBV18 combines with J gene TRBJ1-4; D might be TRBD1 (5 bases). Looked up from germline, CDR1 is KGHSH and CDR2 is LQKENI. Trimming took off 3 bases at V and 2 bases at J, with 13 bases between the two ends. This CDR3 region has 16 residues. The chain's CDR3 is CASSPGRQFTNEKLFF. Written as DNA, the CDR3 is TGTGCCAGCTCACCGGGACGGCAATTCACTAATGAAAAACTGTTTTTT.

This clone was counted a single time. The chain links TRBV6-1 to TRBJ2-7; the D is unclear. The CDR3 contains 12 residues. CDR1 is MNHNS and CDR2 is SASEGT in the germline V gene. Trimming cost V 5 bases and J 4 bases, with 9 bases left between them. The CDR3 loop is CASSPLGYEQYF. CDR3 bases: TGTGCCAGCAGTCCTTTGGGGTACGAGCAGTACTTC.

V and J are TRBV7-9 and TRBJ1-1; the D is unclear. CDR1 SEHNR and CDR2 FQNEAQ come from the germline V gene (reference sequence). V lost 2 bases to trimming and J lost 1 base, with 11 bases between them. The length of the CDR3 is 15 residues. The CDR3 bases are TGTGCCAGCAGCTTAATGGACCAGAGGAACACTGAAGCTTTCTTT. Its translation: CASSLMDQRNTEAFF. Complete variable domain (other parts from reference TRBV7-9 and TRBJ1-1): DTGVSQNPRHKITKRGQNVTFRCDPISEHNRLYWYRQTLGQGPEFLTYFQNEAQLEKSRLLSDRFSAERPKGSFSTLEIQRTEQGDSAMYLCASSLMDQRNTEAFFGQGTRLTVV.

The chain links TRBV15 to TRBJ2-7, with D unclear. This CDR3 is built from 14 residues. The germline V gene encodes CDR1 LNHNV and CDR2 YYDKDF (reference sequence). V was pared by 0 bases and J by 3 bases, with 9 bases between. The CDR3 is CATSRDRTGYEQYF. In DNA, the CDR3 is TGTGCCACCAGCAGAGATCGAACCGGCTACGAGCAGTACTTC. The full variable domain, with the rest looked up from reference TRBV15 and TRBJ2-7, is DAMVIQNPRYQVTQFGKPVTLSCSQTLNHNVMYWYQQKSSQAPKLLFHYYDKDFNNEADTPDNFQSRRPNTSFCFLDIRSPGLGDTAMYLCATSRDRTGYEQYFGPGTRLTVT.

This chain uses TRBV6-6 with TRBJ1-6; 7 bases line up with TRBD1. The germline CDR1 and CDR2 sequences are MNHNY and SVGAGI (reference sequence). The CDR3 extends over 15 amino acids. The ends lost 6 bases at V and 5 bases at J; junction bases unmatched: 7. CDR3 nucleotide sequence: TGTGCCAGCAGATACCGGGACAGAAATAATTCACCCCTCCACTTT. Translation gives CASRYRDRNNSPLHF.

The chain combines TRBV28 with TRBJ2-7; tentatively, D is TRBD2 (6 bases). Deletions cut 7 bases from V and 3 bases from J, with 13 bases between. The germline gives CDR1 MDHEN, CDR2 SYDVKM. This CDR3 has 13 amino acids. CDR3 residues: CASKRDGGYEQYF. Written as DNA, the CDR3 is TGTGCCAGCAAACGGGACGGGGGCTACGAGCAGTACTTC.

This clone was seen a few times. The chain joins TRBV28 to TRBJ2-2, with unresolved D. V lost 6 bases and J 4 bases, leaving 15 bases between the germline ends. Germline V gene sequence: CDR1 MDHEN, CDR2 SYDVKM. CDR3 length: 15 amino acids. For the CDR3, the DNA is TGTGCCAGCAGCCCCTCCAGGACCTCCACCGGGGAGCTGTTTTTT. This sequence encodes CASSPSRTSTGELFF.

The gene calls are TRBV19 and TRBJ1-5, with D uncertain. This CDR3 has 15 amino acids. Germline CDR1 reads LNHDA; CDR2 reads SQIVND (reference sequence). Trimming left V 6 bases short and J 3 bases short, with 15 bases between. CDR3 sequence (DNA): TGTGCCAGTAGCTCGCCTCAGATCGTCAATCAGCCCCAGCATTTT. It codes for CASSSPQIVNQPQHF.

CDR3 residues: CAISAATGLNTEAFF. The CDR3 nucleotides read TGTGCCATCAGTGCCGCGACAGGGCTGAACACTGAAGCTTTCTTT. This chain connects TRBV10-3 to TRBJ1-1; 7 bases are shared with TRBD1. The CDR3 loop spans 15 amino acids. The J segment lost 0 bases and the V segment lost 4 bases, leaving 5 bases of the junction unmatched. Germline assignment: CDR1 ENHRY and CDR2 SYGVKD.